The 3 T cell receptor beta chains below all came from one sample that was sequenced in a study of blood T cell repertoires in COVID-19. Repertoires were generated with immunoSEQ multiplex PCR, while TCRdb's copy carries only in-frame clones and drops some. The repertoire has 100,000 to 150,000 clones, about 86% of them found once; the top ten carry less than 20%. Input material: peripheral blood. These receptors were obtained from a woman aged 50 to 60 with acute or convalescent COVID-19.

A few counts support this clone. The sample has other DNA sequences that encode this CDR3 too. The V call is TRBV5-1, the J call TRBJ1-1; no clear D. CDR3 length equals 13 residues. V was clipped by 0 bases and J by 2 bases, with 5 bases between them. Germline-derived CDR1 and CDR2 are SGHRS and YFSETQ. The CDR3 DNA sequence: TGCGCCAGCAGCTTGGCGGGTAACACTGAAGCTTTCTTT. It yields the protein CASSLAGNTEAFF.

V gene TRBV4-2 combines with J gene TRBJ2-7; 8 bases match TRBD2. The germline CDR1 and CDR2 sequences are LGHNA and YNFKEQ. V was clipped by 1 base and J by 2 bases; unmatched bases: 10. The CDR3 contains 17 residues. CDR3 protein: CASSQGSSGGGPYEQYF. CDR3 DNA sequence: TGTGCCAGCAGCCAAGGAAGTTCCGGGGGGGGGCCCTACGAGCAGTACTTC.

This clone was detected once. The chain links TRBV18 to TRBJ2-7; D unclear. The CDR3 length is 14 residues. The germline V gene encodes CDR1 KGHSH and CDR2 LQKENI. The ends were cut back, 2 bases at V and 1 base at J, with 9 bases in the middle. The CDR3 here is CASSPDMQSYEQYF. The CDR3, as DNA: TGTGCCAGCTCACCAGATATGCAGTCCTACGAGCAGTACTTC.